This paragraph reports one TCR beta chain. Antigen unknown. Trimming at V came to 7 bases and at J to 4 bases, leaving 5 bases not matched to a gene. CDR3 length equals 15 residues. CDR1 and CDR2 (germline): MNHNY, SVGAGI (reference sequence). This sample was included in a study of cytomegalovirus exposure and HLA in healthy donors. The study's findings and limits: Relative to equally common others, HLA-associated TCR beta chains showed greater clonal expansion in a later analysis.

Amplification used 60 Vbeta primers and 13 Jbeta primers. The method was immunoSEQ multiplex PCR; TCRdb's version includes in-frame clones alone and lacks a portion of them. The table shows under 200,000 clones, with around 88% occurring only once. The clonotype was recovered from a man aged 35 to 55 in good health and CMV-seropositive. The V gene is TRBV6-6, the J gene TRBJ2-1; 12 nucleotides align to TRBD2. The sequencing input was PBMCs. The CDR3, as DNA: TGTGCCAGCAAAGGACTAGCGGGACGGTACAATGAGCAGTTCTTC. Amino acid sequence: CASKGLAGRYNEQFF.